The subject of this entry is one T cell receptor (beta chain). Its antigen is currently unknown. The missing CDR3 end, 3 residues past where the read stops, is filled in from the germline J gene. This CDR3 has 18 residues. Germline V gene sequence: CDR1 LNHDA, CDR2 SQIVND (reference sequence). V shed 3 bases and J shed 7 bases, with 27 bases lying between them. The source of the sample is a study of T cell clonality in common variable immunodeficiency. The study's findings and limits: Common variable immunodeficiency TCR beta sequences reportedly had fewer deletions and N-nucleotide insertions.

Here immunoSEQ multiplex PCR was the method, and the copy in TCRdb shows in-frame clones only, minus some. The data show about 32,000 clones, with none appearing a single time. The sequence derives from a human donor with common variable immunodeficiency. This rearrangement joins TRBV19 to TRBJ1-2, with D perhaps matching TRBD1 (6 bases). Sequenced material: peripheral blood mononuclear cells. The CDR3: CASSIPSIGGGLFGGYTF. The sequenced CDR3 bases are TGTGCCAGTAGTATTCCGTCGATTGGTGGGGGCCTCTTCGGTGGC. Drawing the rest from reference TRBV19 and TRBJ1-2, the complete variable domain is DGGITQSPKYLFRKEGQNVTLSCEQNLNHDAMYWYRQDPGQGLRLIYYSQIVNDFQKGDIAEGYSVSREKKESFPLTVTSAQKNPTAFYLCASSIPSIGGGLFGGYTFGSGTRLTVV.